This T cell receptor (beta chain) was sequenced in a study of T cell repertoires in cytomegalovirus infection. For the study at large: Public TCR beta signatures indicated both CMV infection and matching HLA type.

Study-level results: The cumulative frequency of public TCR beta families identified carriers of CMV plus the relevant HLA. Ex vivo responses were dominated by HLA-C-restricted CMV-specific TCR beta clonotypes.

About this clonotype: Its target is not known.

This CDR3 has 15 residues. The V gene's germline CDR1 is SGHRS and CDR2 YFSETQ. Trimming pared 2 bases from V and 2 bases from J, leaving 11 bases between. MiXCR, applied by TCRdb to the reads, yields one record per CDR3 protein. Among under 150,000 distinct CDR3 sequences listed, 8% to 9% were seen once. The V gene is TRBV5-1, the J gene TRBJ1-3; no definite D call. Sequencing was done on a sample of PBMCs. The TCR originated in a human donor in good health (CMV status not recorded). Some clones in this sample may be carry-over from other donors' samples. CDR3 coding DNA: TGCGCCAGCAGCTTCTCTGGGGAAACTGGAAACACCATATATTTT. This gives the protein CASSFSGETGNTIYF.